This entry lists 4 T cell receptor beta chains sequenced from one sample in a study of shared T cell receptors in the human thymus. Data came from immunoSEQ multiplex PCR; TCRdb stores just in-frame clones and leaves some out. The table includes 500,000 to 550,000 clones, approximately 80% detected once. These same data were also listed under a study on human thymus T cells.

Sequencing was carried out using thymocytes. Receptors originate from a boy under two years old with a congenital heart defect.

The chain couples TRBV7-9 to TRBJ2-7, with D maybe TRBD2 (7 bases). The germline gives CDR1 SEHNR, CDR2 FQNEAQ (reference sequence). Between the trimmed V and J ends, which lost 0 bases and 1 base, there was a span of 10 bases. This CDR3 has 15 amino acids. Here the CDR3 reads CASSLAGGASYEQYF. In DNA form, the CDR3 reads TGTGCCAGCAGCTTAGCGGGGGGGGCATCCTACGAGCAGTACTTC.

The rearrangement links TRBV29-1 to TRBJ2-1; 9 bases are shared with TRBD1. This CDR3 contains 18 residues. In germline, CDR1 is SQVTM, CDR2 ANQGSEA. The ends lost 6 bases at V and 6 bases at J; junction bases unmatched: 21. CDR3 sequence: CSVPRDREASVLPNEQFF. For the CDR3, the DNA is TGCAGCGTGCCCCGGGACAGGGAAGCTAGCGTCCTTCCCAATGAGCAGTTCTTC.

This clone was found a few times. The V and J genes are TRBV7-8 and TRBJ2-7, with TRBD2 as a possible D gene (7 bases). CDR1 is SGHVS and CDR2 is FQNEAQ in the germline V gene. Trimming shortened V by 5 bases and J by 4 bases, and 18 bases separated the two germline ends. The CDR3 spans 15 residues. This CDR3 is CASSPGGLGVYEQYF. The CDR3 DNA is TGTGCCAGCAGCCCGGGGGGCCTGGGGGTATACGAGCAGTACTTC.

This clone has just one count. The chain uses TRBV5-6 and TRBJ2-5; possibly TRBD1 for D (6 bases). Per the germline V gene, CDR1 is SGHDT and CDR2 is YYEEEE. The CDR3 contains 14 residues. V gave up 4 bases and J gave up 1 base, with 11 bases separating them. The CDR3 loop reads CASSMLGAQETQYF. The CDR3 DNA sequence: TGTGCCAGCAGCATGCTGGGGGCCCAAGAGACCCAGTACTTC.